The present T cell receptor beta chain was sequenced within a study of cytomegalovirus exposure and HLA in healthy donors. The CDR3 has 18 residues. Germline V gives CDR1 SGHRS, CDR2 YFSETQ. Trimming removed 0 bases at V and 1 base at J, with 16 bases between. In the PCR, 60 Vbeta and 13 Jbeta primers were used. The assay was immunoSEQ multiplex PCR, and TCRdb's table has in-frame clones only and misses some. The sample includes 200,000 or so clones, around 82% of them seen just once. V is TRBV5-1 and J is TRBJ2-2, with D possibly matching TRBD2 (6 bases). The TCR sequence derives from a woman younger than 45 in good health and CMV-seronegative. The sample comprised PBMCs. CDR3 bases: TGCGCCAGCAGCTTGGTGCCGCTTGAAGCGGGGAACACCGGGGAGCTGTTTTTT. This gives the protein CASSLVPLEAGNTGELFF. Filled out from reference TRBV5-1 and TRBJ2-2, the complete variable domain reads KAGVTQTPRYLIKTRGQQVTLSCSPISGHRSVSWYQQTPGQGLQFLFEYFSETQRNKGNFPGRFSGRQFSNSRSEMNVSTLELGDSALYLCASSLVPLEAGNTGELFFGEGSRLTVL.